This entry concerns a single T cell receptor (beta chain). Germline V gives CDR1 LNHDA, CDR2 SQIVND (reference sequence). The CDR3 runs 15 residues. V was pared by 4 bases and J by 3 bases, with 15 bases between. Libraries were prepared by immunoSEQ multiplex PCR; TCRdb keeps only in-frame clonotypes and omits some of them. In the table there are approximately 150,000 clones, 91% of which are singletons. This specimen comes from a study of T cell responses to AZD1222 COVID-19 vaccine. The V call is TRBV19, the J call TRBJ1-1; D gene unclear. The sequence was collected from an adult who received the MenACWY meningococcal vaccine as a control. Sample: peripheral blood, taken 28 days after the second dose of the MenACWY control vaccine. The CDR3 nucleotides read TGTGCCAGTAGTAGGTCTCCCCCTGCGTACACTGAAGCTTTCTTT. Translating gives CASSRSPPAYTEAFF.